What follows are 8 T cell receptor beta chains derived from one specimen sequenced in a study of blood T cell repertoires in COVID-19. Here immunoSEQ multiplex PCR was the method, and the copy in TCRdb shows in-frame clones only, minus some. Of about 100,000 clones detected, around four fifths appear once; the ten largest clones hold 9.5% to 13%. Sequencing input: peripheral blood. All receptors come from a woman aged 70-85 years with acute or convalescent COVID-19.

The chain has TRBV4-1 and TRBJ2-1, with D possibly TRBD2 on 5 matching bases. The CDR3 is 15 amino acids. V was clipped by 4 bases and J by 4 bases, with 14 bases between them. Germline V CDR1 and CDR2: MGHRA, YSYEKL. The CDR3 nucleotides read TGCGCCAGCAGCCTCCGGTGGGGAGATTACAATGAGCAGTTCTTC. Residues: CASSLRWGDYNEQFF.

The V gene is TRBV19, the J gene TRBJ1-5, with D possibly matching TRBD1 (6 bases). Germline V gene sequence: CDR1 LNHDA, CDR2 SQIVND (reference sequence). This CDR3 is 13 amino acids long. Trimming took 5 bases from V and 4 from J, leaving 9 bases between them. As DNA, the CDR3 is TGTGCCAGTAGTGACAGGAAGAATCAGCCCCAGCATTTT. It yields the protein CASSDRKNQPQHF.

The chain is built from TRBV5-1 and TRBJ1-3; weak D call: TRBD1 (5 bases). V shed 4 bases and J shed 0 bases, with 8 bases lying between them. Looked up from germline, CDR1 is SGHRS and CDR2 is YFSETQ. The CDR3 totals 14 residues. The CDR3 sequence is CASSEDNSGNTIYF. The CDR3 nucleotides are TGCGCCAGCAGCGAGGACAACTCTGGAAACACCATATATTTT.

Turning to this clone: Other DNA sequences in the same sample also yield this CDR3. The rearrangement uses TRBV30 and TRBJ1-5; D might be TRBD1 (5 bases). Trimming shortened V by 3 bases and J by 6 bases, and 12 bases separated the two germline ends. CDR3 length: 13 amino acids. The germline CDR1 and CDR2 sequences are GTSNPN and SVGIG (reference sequence). CDR3 nucleotide sequence: TGTGCCTGGAGCGCCGGGGGGGGTCAGCCCCAGCATTTT. As protein: CAWSAGGGQPQHF. Complete variable domain (other parts from reference TRBV30 and TRBJ1-5): SQTIHQWPATLVQPVGSPLSLECTVEGTSNPNLYWYRQAAGRGLQLLFYSVGIGQISSEVPQNLSASRPQDRQFILSSKKLLLSDSGFYLCAWSAGGGQPQHFGDGTRLSIL.

The rearrangement links TRBV20-1 to TRBJ1-1, with a weak D call TRBD1 (5 bases). The germline CDR1 and CDR2 sequences are DFQATT and SNEGSKA (reference sequence). The germline V and J ends were trimmed by 3 bases and 1 base, with 6 bases remaining between them. This CDR3 spans 12 amino acids. The CDR3 nucleotides are TGCAGTGCTAGTCAGGGGAACACTGAAGCTTTCTTT. Its protein is CSASQGNTEAFF.

The chain combines TRBV5-1 with TRBJ1-6, with TRBD1 matching over 9 bases. Germline values: CDR1 SGHRS, CDR2 YFSETQ. Trimming at V came to 0 bases and at J to 10 bases, leaving 2 bases not matched to a gene. The CDR3 is 14 amino acids. CDR3 DNA sequence: TGCGCCAGCAGCTTGGGACAGGGGGGATCACCCCTCCACTTT. It translates to CASSLGQGGSPLHF.

The genes are TRBV19 and TRBJ1-1; D is uncertain. V shed 0 bases and J shed 0 bases, with 8 bases lying between them. The germline V gene encodes CDR1 LNHDA and CDR2 SQIVND (reference sequence). This CDR3 has 15 residues. The CDR3 DNA reads TGTGCCAGTAGTATAGAGGTACTGATGAACACTGAAGCTTTCTTT. This codes for CASSIEVLMNTEAFF.

The V call is TRBV7-2, the J call TRBJ1-1; 9 bases align to TRBD1. This CDR3 is built from 14 residues. J gave up 3 bases and V 4 bases, and 3 bases lay outside the gene matches. Germline V CDR1 and CDR2: SGHTA, FQGNSA. In DNA form, the CDR3 reads TGTGCCAGCAGCTCCTGGACAGGGGACACTGAAGCTTTCTTT. It is translated as CASSSWTGDTEAFF.